Listed below are T cell receptor beta chains from one sample, sequenced in a study of cytomegalovirus exposure and HLA in healthy donors. Measured with immunoSEQ multiplex PCR; TCRdb has only the in-frame clones, and not every one. The data show 100,000 to 150,000 clones, roughly four fifths seen once. The material sequenced was PBMCs. The source of these receptors is a man aged 35 to 55 in good health and CMV-seronegative. Both conserved end residues are part of each CDR3. Each record gives: V gene, D gene, J gene, clone size, CDR3 length, CDR3 protein, CDR3 DNA. D genes are given only for firm matches. Clone size, where shown, is once, few, many, or a class for clones that have expanded.

TRBV5-1	TRBD1	TRBJ1-5	NA	15	CASSAGQGGYQPQHF	TGCGCCAGCAGCGCCGGACAGGGTGGGTATCAGCCCCAGCATTTT
TRBV13	NA	TRBJ1-2	NA	16	CASSLGSLQGPRGYTF	TGTGCCAGCAGCTTAGGATCTCTACAGGGACCGAGGGGCTACACCTTC
TRBV5-6	NA	TRBJ2-7	NA	15	CASSLNTGPTYEQYF	TGTGCCAGCAGCTTGAATACAGGGCCGACCTACGAGCAGTACTTC
TRBV19	NA	TRBJ1-1	NA	16	CASSIDGVDMNTEAFF	TGTGCCAGTAGTATTGATGGGGTGGACATGAACACTGAAGCTTTCTTT
TRBV6-6	NA	TRBJ2-7	NA	12	CASSYQDGWQYF	TGTGCCAGCAGTTACCAGGATGGGTGGCAGTACTTC
TRBV4-3	NA	TRBJ2-3	few	18	CASSQEGGDGASTDTQYF	TGCGCCAGCAGCCAAGAGGGCGGGGATGGGGCAAGCACAGATACGCAGTATTTT
TRBV19	NA	TRBJ2-5	once	14	CASSMNRAGETQYF	TGTGCCAGTAGTATGAACAGGGCAGGGGAGACCCAGTACTTC
TRBV19	NA	TRBJ2-7	NA	15	CASSLGLAWAYEQYF	TGTGCCAGTAGTTTGGGACTCGCGTGGGCCTACGAGCAGTACTTC
TRBV7-6	TRBD1	TRBJ1-2	NA	15	CASSEGTGGTYGYTF	TGTGCCAGCAGCGAGGGGACAGGGGGGACCTATGGCTACACCTTC
TRBV6-5	TRBD2	TRBJ2-7	NA	14	CASSRLAGAGEQYF	TGTGCCAGCAGTCGACTAGCGGGAGCGGGCGAGCAGTACTTC
TRBV10-2	NA	TRBJ2-7	NA	12	CASSEVQYEQYF	TGCGCCAGCAGTGAGGTACAGTACGAGCAGTACTTC
TRBV2	NA	TRBJ2-3	NA	16	CASSGAYGGGGDTQYF	TGTGCCAGCAGTGGGGCTTACGGGGGAGGGGGAGATACGCAGTATTTT